What follows are 13 T cell receptor beta chains derived from one specimen sequenced in a study of cytomegalovirus exposure and HLA in healthy donors. Primers: 60 Vbeta forward and 13 Jbeta reverse. TCRdb's table, derived via immunoSEQ multiplex PCR, lists solely in-frame clones and lacks some. Of under 40,000 clones listed, approximately 80% are singletons. Sequenced input: PBMCs. Source of these receptors: a woman between 35 and 50 years old in good health and CMV-seronegative.

V gene TRBV6-5 combines with J gene TRBJ2-7; D may be TRBD1 (5 bases). Deletions cut 2 bases from V and 3 bases from J, with 11 bases between. The germline CDR1 and CDR2 sequences are MNHEY and SVGAGI. The CDR3 is made up of 14 amino acids. The CDR3 region has the DNA TGTGCCAGCAGTTACCGTGGACACTACTACGAGCAGTACTTC. This gives the protein CASSYRGHYYEQYF.

This chain joins TRBV21-1 and TRBJ1-5. TRBV21-1 is a pseudogene segment. CDR3 length: 17 residues. The DNA for the CDR3 is TGTGCCAGCAGCCCCAATGGGGGGGAATCAAGCAATCAGCCCCAGCATTTT. As protein: CASSPNGGESSNQPQHF.

The chain joins TRBV10-3 to TRBJ2-4, with D possibly TRBD1 on 6 matching bases. The CDR3 has 15 amino acids. V lost 4 bases and J 5 bases, leaving 15 bases between the germline ends. The germline CDR1 and CDR2 sequences are ENHRY and SYGVKD. CDR3: CAISAGDTRQNIQYF. CDR3 in DNA: TGTGCCATCAGTGCCGGGGACACTAGGCAAAACATTCAGTACTTC.

This clone was observed a few times. The rearrangement uses TRBV7-2 and TRBJ2-1, with D perhaps matching TRBD2 (5 bases). The CDR3 loop spans 13 amino acids. V was cut by 5 bases and J by 4 bases, with 9 bases left in between. CDR1 and CDR2 from the germline V gene are SGHTA and FQGNSA. The CDR3 spells CASSGQRYNEQFF. In DNA form, the CDR3 reads TGTGCCAGCAGCGGCCAGCGGTACAATGAGCAGTTCTTC.

Points on this clone: The same CDR3 is also encoded by other DNA sequences in this sample. This sequence joins TRBV7-8 and TRBJ1-2, with 7 bases matching TRBD1. The CDR3 contains 14 residues. Germline V CDR1 and CDR2: SGHVS, FQNEAQ. The junction had 6 bases not matched to a gene; V was cut back by 4 bases and J by 4 bases. As DNA, the CDR3 is TGTGCCAGCAGCTCCCGGGACAGAAGCTATGGCTACACCTTC. Translation: CASSSRDRSYGYTF.

This rearrangement joins TRBV13 to TRBJ1-4, with D tentatively TRBD1 (5 bases). Germline values: CDR1 PRHDT, CDR2 FYEKMQ (reference sequence). The CDR3 length is 17 residues. The germline V and J ends were trimmed by 2 bases and 3 bases, with 16 bases remaining between them. This CDR3 reads CASSLSGFGQANEKLFF. For the CDR3, the DNA is TGTGCCAGCAGCTTAAGTGGTTTCGGACAAGCTAATGAAAAACTGTTTTTT.

This clone was seen just once. The rearrangement joins TRBV4-3 to TRBJ1-2; the D gene is possibly TRBD1 (6 bases). CDR1 is LGHNA and CDR2 is YSLEER in the germline V gene. The CDR3 is 15 residues long. The V gene lost 0 bases and the J gene lost 4 bases, with 12 bases spanning the gap. CDR3 sequence: CASSQERQGSYGYTF. The DNA for the CDR3 is TGCGCCAGCAGCCAAGAGCGGCAGGGGAGCTATGGCTACACCTTC.

The genes are TRBV11-2 and TRBJ2-5, with TRBD1 identical over 8 bases. Germline CDR1 is SGHAT and CDR2 is FQNNGV. CDR3 length equals 15 residues. The junction had 5 bases not matched to a gene; V was cut back by 5 bases and J by 0 bases. CDR3 in DNA: TGTGCCAGCAGCCGCGGGACAGGCTACCAAGAGACCCAGTACTTC. Amino acid sequence: CASSRGTGYQETQYF.

The chain couples TRBV7-6 to TRBJ1-6; no reliable D call. Germline CDR1 SGHVS, CDR2 FNYEAQ. CDR3 length: 13 amino acids. Trimming stripped 3 bases from V and 13 bases from J, with 13 bases between. CDR3 amino acids: CASSLGSRDPLHF. CDR3 DNA sequence: TGTGCCAGCAGCTTGGGAAGCCGGGATCCCCTCCACTTT.

This chain uses TRBV5-4 with TRBJ1-6, with TRBD1 matching 8 bases. The germline V gene encodes CDR1 SGHNT and CDR2 YYREEE (reference sequence). The CDR3 has 14 amino acids. The V segment lost 3 bases and the J segment 7 bases; nucleotides outside the gene matches: 3. Here the CDR3 DNA reads TGTGCCAGCAGCTACGGACAGGGCAATTCACCCCTCCACTTT. Translated: CASSYGQGNSPLHF.

V gene TRBV5-4 combines with J gene TRBJ1-4, with a tentative D call TRBD1 (5 bases). The CDR3 is 14 amino acids. V was trimmed by 1 base and J by 4 bases, leaving 8 bases between them. The germline gives CDR1 SGHNT, CDR2 YYREEE (reference sequence). Here the CDR3 DNA reads TGTGCCAGCAGCTTGAAACAGGATAATGAAAAACTGTTTTTT. This translates into CASSLKQDNEKLFF.

V gene TRBV6-1 combines with J gene TRBJ2-3; the D gene is possibly TRBD2 (6 bases). CDR1 MNHNS and CDR2 SASEGT come from the germline V gene. V shed 1 base and J shed 3 bases, with 8 bases lying between them. CDR3 length equals 14 residues. The CDR3 region is CASSEGLVTDTQYF. For the CDR3, the DNA is TGTGCCAGCAGTGAAGGACTAGTAACAGATACGCAGTATTTT.

J is TRBJ2-1 and V is TRBV7-9; the D is unclear. CDR1 is SEHNR, CDR2 FQNEAQ, per germline (reference sequence). With 1 base removed from V and 4 bases from J, the gap between germline ends came to 2 bases. This CDR3 is built from 12 residues. CDR3 residues: CASSLVYNEQFF. CDR3 DNA: TGTGCCAGCAGCTTAGTATACAATGAGCAGTTCTTC.